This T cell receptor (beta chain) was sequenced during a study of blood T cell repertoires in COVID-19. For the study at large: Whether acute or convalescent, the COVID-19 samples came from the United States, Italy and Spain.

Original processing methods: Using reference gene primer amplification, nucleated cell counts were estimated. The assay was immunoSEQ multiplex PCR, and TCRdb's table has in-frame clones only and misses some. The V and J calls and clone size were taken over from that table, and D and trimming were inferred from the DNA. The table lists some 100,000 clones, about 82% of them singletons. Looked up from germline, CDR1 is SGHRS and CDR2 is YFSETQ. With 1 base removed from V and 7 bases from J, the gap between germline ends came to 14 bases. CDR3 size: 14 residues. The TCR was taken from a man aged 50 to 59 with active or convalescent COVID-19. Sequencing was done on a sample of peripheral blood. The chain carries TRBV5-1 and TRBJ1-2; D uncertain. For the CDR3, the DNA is TGCGCCAGCAGCTTGTCTGCCACTGCGGGTGGCTACACCTTC. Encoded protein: CASSLSATAGGYTF.